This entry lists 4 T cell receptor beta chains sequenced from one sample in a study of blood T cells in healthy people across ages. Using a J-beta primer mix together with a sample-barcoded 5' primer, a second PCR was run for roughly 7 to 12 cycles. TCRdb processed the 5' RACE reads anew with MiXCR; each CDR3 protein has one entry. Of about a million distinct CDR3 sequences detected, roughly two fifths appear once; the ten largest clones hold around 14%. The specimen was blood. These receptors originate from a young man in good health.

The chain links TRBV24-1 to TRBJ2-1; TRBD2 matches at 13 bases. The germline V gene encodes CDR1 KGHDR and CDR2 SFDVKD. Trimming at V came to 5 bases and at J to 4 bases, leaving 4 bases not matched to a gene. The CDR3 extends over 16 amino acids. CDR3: CATSGGLAGEYNEQFF. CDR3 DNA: TGTGCCACCAGTGGTGGACTAGCGGGGGAATACAATGAGCAGTTCTTC.

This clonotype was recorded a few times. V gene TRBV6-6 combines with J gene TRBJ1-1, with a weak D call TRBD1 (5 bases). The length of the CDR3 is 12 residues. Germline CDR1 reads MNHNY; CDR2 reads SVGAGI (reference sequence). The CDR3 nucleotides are TGTATAACGGGGACGGTGAACACTGAAGCTTTCTTT. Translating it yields CITGTVNTEAFF.

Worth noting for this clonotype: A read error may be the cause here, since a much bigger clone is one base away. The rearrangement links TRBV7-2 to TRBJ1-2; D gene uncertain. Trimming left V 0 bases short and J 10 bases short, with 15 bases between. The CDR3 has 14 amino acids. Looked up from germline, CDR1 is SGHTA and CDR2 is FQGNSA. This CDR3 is CASSLATVAKDYTF. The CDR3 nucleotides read TGTGCCAGCAGCTTAGCCACAGTCGCTAAGGACTACACCTTC.

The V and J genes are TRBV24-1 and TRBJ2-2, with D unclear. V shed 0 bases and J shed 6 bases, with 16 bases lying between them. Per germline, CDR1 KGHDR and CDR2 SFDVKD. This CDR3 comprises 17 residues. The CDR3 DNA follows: TGTGCCACCAGTGATTTGCAGGCCCACCGGATTCCCGGGGAGCTGTTTTTT. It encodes CATSDLQAHRIPGELFF.